This passage covers 4 T cell receptor beta chains from one sample sequenced in a study of T cells after yellow fever vaccination. TCRdb reprocessed the 5' RACE reads via MiXCR and lists one record per CDR3 protein. The sample contains about 320,000 distinct CDR3 sequences, roughly 10% of which appear only once. The sample was CD4+ T cells sorted from PBMCs, taken 45 days after the yellow fever booster vaccination. The source of these receptors is a young man who received the YFV17D yellow fever vaccine.

A few counts support this clonotype. This rearrangement joins TRBV2 to TRBJ2-5; D remains unclear. This CDR3 region has 11 residues. Between the trimmed V and J ends, which lost 7 bases and 5 bases, there was a span of 8 bases. Germline V CDR1 and CDR2: SNHLY, FYNNEI. CDR3 sequence: CASNLGETQYF. CDR3 coding DNA: TGTGCCAGCAACCTCGGCGAGACCCAGTACTTC.

This clonotype was seen a few times. The CDR3 region has the DNA TGTGCCAGCAGCTTAGATATCGGTAGAGAGACCCAGTACTTC. Encoded protein: CASSLDIGRETQYF. The chain is built from TRBV7-7 and TRBJ2-5, with D hard to call. The CDR3 loop spans 14 amino acids. Trimming removed 1 base from V and 4 bases from J, with 10 bases in between. Germline V gene lookup returns CDR1 SSHAT and CDR2 FNYEAQ (reference sequence).

The chain recombines TRBV15 with TRBJ1-2, with 9 bases identical to TRBD1. Germline V gene lookup returns CDR1 LNHNV and CDR2 YYDKDF (reference sequence). The length of the CDR3 is 15 residues. After removal of 4 bases from V and 7 bases from J, the junction contained 10 bases not matched to a gene. This CDR3 is CATSTPGQGHAGYTF. CDR3 sequence (DNA): TGTGCCACCAGCACCCCGGGACAGGGTCATGCTGGCTACACCTTC. Based on the CDR3 plus reference TRBV15 and TRBJ1-2, the full variable domain is DAMVIQNPRYQVTQFGKPVTLSCSQTLNHNVMYWYQQKSSQAPKLLFHYYDKDFNNEADTPDNFQSRRPNTSFCFLDIRSPGLGDTAMYLCATSTPGQGHAGYTFGSGTRLTVV.

In its sample, this clonotype was seen a few times. The rearrangement links TRBV9 to TRBJ1-4, with D hard to call. The germline gives CDR1 SGDLS, CDR2 YYNGEE. V was pared by 0 bases and J by 8 bases, with 14 bases between. This CDR3 comprises 15 residues. CDR3 nucleotide sequence: TGTGCCAGCAGCGTAGGTCCGGGGTTAAAGGAAAAACTGTTTTTT. It is translated as CASSVGPGLKEKLFF. The full variable domain, in which reference TRBV9 and TRBJ1-4 provide the parts outside the CDR3, is DSGVTQTPKHLITATGQRVTLRCSPRSGDLSVYWYQQSLDQGLQFLIQYYNGEERAKGNILERFSAQQFPDLHSELNLSSLELGDSALYFCASSVGPGLKEKLFFGSGTQLSVL.